These 28 T cell receptor beta chains originate from one sample sequenced in a study of molecular identifiers for immune sequencing clone quantification. TCRdb re-analysed the PCR reads in MiXCR, keeping a single row per CDR3 protein. The data hold about half a million distinct CDR3 sequences, with about 20% observed a single time. The specimen was naive CD8+ T cells from blood, with Jurkat cell RNA spiked in. Regarding subset: FACS-sorted CD8+CD4-CCR7+CD45RA+ naive T cells. The receptors originated from a human donor in good health. Some libraries in this study had Jurkat cell RNA spiked in.

Of note for this clonotype: A much bigger clone sits one base away, suggesting this may be a read error. The V call is TRBV28, the J call TRBJ2-5; 7 positions agree with TRBD2. This CDR3 is 13 amino acids long. Trimming took 6 bases from V and 4 from J; bases not matched to a gene: 5. Germline V lookup: CDR1 MDHEN, CDR2 SYDVKM. CDR3 DNA: TGTGCCAGCAGCCCCTGGGGGGGAGAGACCCAGTACTTC. Protein product: CASSPWGGETQYF.

The V and J genes are TRBV27 and TRBJ2-1; possibly TRBD2 for D (5 bases). Germline loops: CDR1 MNHEY, CDR2 SMNVEV (reference sequence). Trimming left V 0 bases short and J 2 bases short, with 17 bases between. The CDR3 runs 18 residues. DNA for the CDR3: TGTGCCAGCAGTTTATCCGGCCCACTAGTACCCCCCTACAATGAGCAGTTCTTC. Protein: CASSLSGPLVPPYNEQFF.

This clonotype appeared many times. J is TRBJ2-3 and V is TRBV19; 7 bases line up with TRBD2. The germline gives CDR1 LNHDA, CDR2 SQIVND (reference sequence). This CDR3 is built from 14 residues. V gave up 6 bases and J gave up 0 bases; unmatched junction bases: 3. DNA of the CDR3: TGTGCCAGTAGAGCGGGGATAAGCACAGATACGCAGTATTTT. Amino acid sequence: CASRAGISTDTQYF.

The V gene is TRBV4-1, the J gene TRBJ1-5; tentatively, D is TRBD1 (6 bases). The CDR3 runs to 13 residues. In germline, CDR1 is MGHRA, CDR2 YSYEKL. Between the trimmed V and J ends, which lost 4 bases and 7 bases, there was a span of 11 bases. The CDR3 nucleotides read TGCGCCAGCAGCCCCACGGGGGCCCAGCCCCAGCATTTT. Translated: CASSPTGAQPQHF.

The chain couples TRBV10-3 to TRBJ2-7; TRBD2 is a possible D gene (6 bases). CDR3 size: 17 residues. The V and J ends lost 8 bases and 0 bases respectively, with 23 bases between them. Germline CDR1 reads ENHRY; CDR2 reads SYGVKD. CDR3 coding DNA: TGTGCCATCGGATCCGGGACTGTTCTCTTTAGCTCCTACGAGCAGTACTTC. This sequence encodes CAIGSGTVLFSSYEQYF.

This clonotype was seen repeatedly, ten times or more. V is TRBV6-1 and J is TRBJ2-7; tentatively, D is TRBD1 (5 bases). CDR3 length: 14 amino acids. V was trimmed by 7 bases and J by 2 bases, leaving 15 bases between them. Germline values: CDR1 MNHNS, CDR2 SASEGT. The CDR3 protein is CASKLTENPYEQYF. The CDR3 nucleotides are TGTGCCAGCAAGTTGACAGAAAACCCCTACGAGCAGTACTTC.

The chain is built from TRBV4-3 and TRBJ1-2, with 7 positions matching TRBD1. Germline CDR1 reads LGHNA; CDR2 reads YSLEER. CDR3 length: 13 amino acids. Losses at the gene ends were 6 bases for V and 4 bases for J; bases not matched to a gene: 5. Here the CDR3 DNA reads TGCGCCAGCAGTCACAGGGGCGGCTATGGCTACACCTTC. As protein: CASSHRGGYGYTF.

The V call is TRBV24-1, the J call TRBJ1-5; 7 bases match TRBD1. The CDR3 totals 15 residues. The germline V gene encodes CDR1 KGHDR and CDR2 SFDVKD. The V segment lost 6 bases and the J segment 1 base; nucleotides outside the gene matches: 5. CDR3 residues: CATSSTGQSNQPQHF. For the CDR3, the DNA is TGTGCCACCAGTTCGACAGGGCAAAGCAATCAGCCCCAGCATTTT.

On this clonotype: One base away lies a much larger clone, so this may be a sequencing read error. This chain links TRBV27 with TRBJ1-5, with TRBD1 identical over 7 bases. The DNA end is more similar to TRBJ2-3, so the J call may be wrong. The CDR3 has 17 residues. The germline V gene has CDR1 MNHEY and CDR2 SMNVEV (reference sequence). CDR3 DNA sequence: TGTGCCAGCAGTAGTACCCCTCGGAACTTAAATAGGGGGCCCCAGTATTTT. Its protein is CASSSTPRNLNRGPQYF.

The CDR3 loop reads CASRMERGYEQYF. CDR3 coding DNA: TGTGCCAGCAGAATGGAGCGGGGCTACGAGCAGTACTTC. The chain recombines TRBV6-2 or TRBV6-3 with TRBJ2-7, with 7 bases that match TRBD2. Germline CDR1 is MNHEY and CDR2 is SVGEGT. The junction had 5 bases not matched to a gene; V was cut back by 6 bases and J by 3 bases. The CDR3 has 13 residues.

A note on this clonotype: This may be a read error: a much more frequent sequence differs by one nucleotide. The chain recombines TRBV20-1 with TRBJ2-5; the D gene is possibly TRBD2 (5 bases). Per germline, CDR1 DFQATT and CDR2 SNEGSKA (reference sequence). This CDR3 region has 14 residues. The chain's CDR3 is CSAGDLEEEETQYF. In DNA form, the CDR3 reads TGCAGTGCTGGAGATCTCGAGGAGGAAGAGACCCAGTACTTC.

This rearrangement joins TRBV19 to TRBJ1-1; maybe TRBD1 (5 bases). The CDR3 sequence is 15 residues long. The ends were cut back, 10 bases at V and 1 base at J, with 19 bases in the middle. CDR1 is LNHDA and CDR2 is SQIVND in the germline V gene (reference sequence). As DNA, the CDR3 is TGTGCCACCGAAGCTGGGGGAGGTCCGAACACTGAAGCTTTCTTT. This sequence encodes CATEAGGGPNTEAFF.

Turning to this clonotype: This may be a read error, as it is one base from a much larger clone. The chain recombines TRBV29-1 with TRBJ2-3; D is unclear. Trimming took off 4 bases at V and 1 base at J, with 9 bases between the two ends. Germline CDR1 SQVTM, CDR2 ANQGSEA. This CDR3 is 13 amino acids long. CDR3 amino acids: CSVGAECTDTQYF. CDR3 nucleotide sequence: TGCAGCGTTGGGGCTGAATGCACAGATACGCAGTATTTT.

About this clonotype itself: A much larger clone differs from this one at a single base, so this may be a read error. The chain has TRBV2 and TRBJ2-3; D not certain. V was shortened by 11 bases and J by 4 bases, with 13 bases between the two germline ends. The CDR3 sequence is 12 residues long. Germline V gives CDR1 SNHLY, CDR2 FYNNEI. CDR3 bases: TGTGCCGGCGATAGGGTACCAGATACGCAGTATTTT. Translated, it gives CAGDRVPDTQYF.

The gene calls are TRBV6-2 or TRBV6-3 and TRBJ2-2; no definite D call. The length of the CDR3 is 14 residues. With 2 bases removed from V and 1 base from J, the gap between germline ends came to 5 bases. The germline V gene encodes CDR1 MNHEY and CDR2 SVGEGT. CDR3 bases: TGTGCCAGCAGTTACGAACAGAACACCGGGGAGCTGTTTTTT. Residues: CASSYEQNTGELFF.

This clonotype was seen a few times. The CDR3 sequence is CASSYALAGDGDEQFF. DNA of the CDR3: TGTGCCAGCAGTTACGCCCTAGCGGGAGATGGGGATGAGCAGTTCTTC. The chain employs TRBV6-5 and TRBJ2-1, with 10 positions matching TRBD2. This CDR3 is 16 amino acids long. Germline V lookup: CDR1 MNHEY, CDR2 SVGAGI. V was clipped by 2 bases and J by 8 bases; unmatched bases: 9.

V usage is TRBV6-5 and J usage is TRBJ2-7, with D maybe TRBD2 (5 bases). Trimming removed 2 bases at V and 5 bases at J, with 10 bases between. Germline CDR1 and CDR2: MNHEY and SVGAGI. The CDR3 consists of 13 residues. CDR3 nucleotide sequence: TGTGCCAGCAGTTACGTCTGGGGAGACGAGCAGTACTTC. The encoded protein is CASSYVWGDEQYF.

In this sample, this clonotype turned up a few times. V is TRBV20-1 and J is TRBJ2-7; D not certain. CDR1 and CDR2 (germline): DFQATT, SNEGSKA (reference sequence). The CDR3 is made up of 15 amino acids. The V gene lost 0 bases and the J gene lost 5 bases, with 17 bases spanning the gap. The CDR3 nucleotides are TGCAGTGCTAGAGAGAGGAACCTCGGCCCTCACGAGCAGTACTTC. It codes for CSARERNLGPHEQYF.

This clonotype was detected only a few times. This chain uses TRBV20-1 with TRBJ2-7; 7 nucleotides match TRBD1. This CDR3 region has 14 residues. Germline values: CDR1 DFQATT, CDR2 SNEGSKA (reference sequence). CDR3 sequence: CRADTGESSYEQYF. CDR3 nucleotide sequence: TGCAGGGCCGATACAGGGGAGAGCTCCTACGAGCAGTACTTC.

In this sample, this clonotype turned up a few times. The chain carries TRBV20-1 and TRBJ2-1; 7 positions agree with TRBD2. The CDR3 is 13 amino acids. CDR1 is DFQATT and CDR2 is SNEGSKA in the germline V gene (reference sequence). V shed 0 bases, J shed 8 bases, and the junction held 4 bases outside the gene matches. The DNA for the CDR3 is TGCAGTGCTAGAGAGAGGGGAGGGTATGAGCAGTTCTTC. It is translated as CSARERGGYEQFF.

Remarks on this clonotype: Given a much more abundant clone one base away, this may be a read error. This chain links TRBV6-1 with TRBJ2-7, with TRBD1 identical over 8 bases. Trimming cost V 3 bases and J 5 bases; bases outside gene matches: 12. CDR3 length: 16 amino acids. Germline loops: CDR1 MNHNS, CDR2 SASEGT. DNA of the CDR3: TGTGCCAGCAGTGATTTTTGGGGACAGGAGTCCCACGAGCAGTACTTC. It encodes CASSDFWGQESHEQYF.

V and J are TRBV6-1 and TRBJ2-7; D may be TRBD2 (6 bases). Germline V gives CDR1 MNHNS, CDR2 SASEGT. The CDR3 runs 13 residues. With 6 bases removed from V and 3 bases from J, the gap between germline ends came to 12 bases. The CDR3 DNA sequence: TGTGCCAGCAGGATCGGGAGTAGCTACGAGCAGTACTTC. Translation: CASRIGSSYEQYF.

In its sample, this clonotype was seen many times. The chain is built from TRBV6-1 and TRBJ2-7; maybe TRBD1 (6 bases). With 6 bases removed from V and 1 base from J, the gap between germline ends came to 7 bases. Looked up from germline, CDR1 is MNHNS and CDR2 is SASEGT. The CDR3 is made up of 12 amino acids. The CDR3 region has the DNA TGTGCCAGCAGGACAGGTTCCTACGAGCAGTACTTC. This gives the protein CASRTGSYEQYF.

This clonotype was observed a handful of times. CDR3 protein: CASSAAGVSDTQYF. CDR3 DNA: TGTGCCAGCAGCGCTGCCGGGGTCTCAGATACGCAGTATTTT. V usage is TRBV9 and J usage is TRBJ2-3; the D gene is possibly TRBD2 (5 bases). Per germline, CDR1 SGDLS and CDR2 YYNGEE. There are 14 residues in the CDR3. Trimming removed 3 bases at V and 4 bases at J, with 12 bases between.

On this clonotype: A clone one base away is much larger, so this may be a read error. The chain links TRBV7-9 to TRBJ2-4, with 11 bases that match TRBD1. Germline values: CDR1 SEHNR, CDR2 FQNEAQ (reference sequence). V shed 4 bases, J shed 0 bases, and the junction held 20 bases outside the gene matches. This CDR3 is 22 amino acids long. The CDR3, as DNA: TGTGCCAGCAGCTCAGAGTTGTTGCGGACAGGGGGCAACTCCAGAGCCAAAAACATTCAGTACTTC. It specifies CASSSELLRTGGNSRAKNIQYF.

The gene calls are TRBV12-3 or TRBV12-4 and TRBJ2-2, with D perhaps given as TRBD1 or TRBD2 (5 bases each). V was cut by 4 bases and J by 11 bases, with 8 bases left in between. The CDR3 is 11 amino acids. CDR3 DNA sequence: TGTGCCAGCAGTTCGGGGACCGAGCTGTTTTTT. Encoded protein: CASSSGTELFF.

This clonotype was found many times. The DNA of the CDR3 is TGTGCCAGCAGCGCCGCTAGCGAGGATACGCAGTATTTT. Its translation: CASSAASEDTQYF. The rearrangement uses TRBV9 and TRBJ2-3, with a weak D call TRBD2 (6 bases). V lost 3 bases and J 6 bases, leaving 11 bases between the germline ends. CDR1 is SGDLS and CDR2 is YYNGEE in the germline V gene. The CDR3 extends over 13 amino acids.

This clonotype was counted at least ten times. CDR3 coding DNA: TGTGCCAGCAGTTCTCCGGACAGGGTCCCTCCGGGGGAGCAGTACTTC. Residues: CASSSPDRVPPGEQYF. The chain joins TRBV6-2 or TRBV6-3 to TRBJ2-7; TRBD1 aligns across 8 bases. The ends lost 4 bases at V and 7 bases at J; junction bases unmatched: 15. The CDR3 loop spans 16 amino acids. Germline values: CDR1 MNHEY, CDR2 SVGEGT.